The 25 T cell receptor beta chains presented below share a single source sample, sequenced in a study of blood T cells in healthy people across ages. A second roughly 6 to 12 cycle PCR used barcoded and J-beta primers. TCRdb redid the calling of the 5' RACE reads with MiXCR, one entry per CDR3 protein. This table has about 930,000 distinct CDR3 sequences, roughly 29% appearing once. The same specimen was also included in a second study, on T cells of mothers and their children.

Material: blood. Receptor source: a woman in her forties in good health.

The chain couples TRBV30 to TRBJ1-5; 7 positions agree with TRBD1. The CDR3 sequence is 15 residues long. Germline CDR1 reads GTSNPN; CDR2 reads SVGIG (reference sequence). Unmatched junction bases numbered 7, after V lost 5 bases and J lost 0 bases. CDR3 bases: TGTGCCTGGGGTAACAGGGGTACTAGCAATCAGCCCCAGCATTTT. This codes for CAWGNRGTSNQPQHF.

The chain uses TRBV12-3 or TRBV12-4 and TRBJ2-4, with 8 nucleotides matching TRBD1. V trimming: 6 bases; J trimming: 13 bases; junction bases outside the gene matches: 17. The CDR3 runs to 15 residues. Here the CDR3 reads CASRPDRASYNEQYF. DNA for the CDR3: TGTGCCAGCAGGCCGGACAGGGCCTCGTACAATGAGCAGTACTTC.

This clonotype was found a few times. The chain joins TRBV7-3 to TRBJ2-1; TRBD1 matches at 10 bases. The CDR3 is made up of 18 amino acids. Germline CDR1 SGHTA, CDR2 FQGTGA. The J segment lost 4 bases and the V segment lost 6 bases, leaving 15 bases of the junction unmatched. CDR3 region: CASSSLPRGQGSYNEQFF. Here the CDR3 DNA reads TGTGCCAGCAGTAGTTTACCCCGGGGACAGGGGTCTTACAATGAGCAGTTCTTC.

This clonotype was counted a few times. The V gene is TRBV5-1, the J gene TRBJ1-1; D gene ambiguous. The CDR3 is 13 amino acids. V lost 3 bases to trimming and J lost 3 bases, with 9 bases between them. Germline CDR1 SGHRS, CDR2 YFSETQ. The CDR3 DNA follows: TGCGCCAGCAGCTCTACAGCGGACACTGAAGCTTTCTTT. Amino acids: CASSSTADTEAFF.

With respect to this clonotype: A much larger clone lies a single base off, so this may be a read error. The chain has TRBV4-1 and TRBJ2-7; 7 bases agree with TRBD1. CDR1 and CDR2 (germline): MGHRA, YSYEKL. Losses at the gene ends were 2 bases for V and 9 bases for J; bases not matched to a gene: 7. The CDR3 consists of 13 residues. The CDR3 bases are TGCGCCAGCAGCCAACAACAGGGGAACGGGCAGTACTTC. Translation gives CASSQQQGNGQYF.

This clonotype was detected only a few times. The CDR3 DNA reads TGCAGCGCCGAAGAGCCAGGGGGCTTCCACGAGCAGTACTTC. It is translated as CSAEEPGGFHEQYF. This chain joins TRBV29-1 and TRBJ2-7, with TRBD1 identical over 8 bases. J was trimmed by 5 bases and V by 7 bases; bases with no gene match: 13. This CDR3 contains 14 residues. Germline values: CDR1 SQVTM, CDR2 ANQGSEA.

The chain employs TRBV3-1 and TRBJ2-7, with a weak D call TRBD2 (6 bases). The CDR3 loop spans 14 amino acids. The ends were cut back, 1 base at V and 2 bases at J, with 9 bases in the middle. Germline V CDR1 and CDR2: LGHDT, YNNKEL (reference sequence). CDR3: CASSQAPGAYEQYF. CDR3 DNA sequence: TGTGCCAGCAGCCAAGCTCCGGGGGCCTACGAGCAGTACTTC.

This clonotype was detected many times. Germline is not matched at one junction end, which may reflect a read error. The chain combines TRBV12-3 or TRBV12-4 with TRBJ1-1; 7 nucleotides align to TRBD1. CDR3 length: 13 amino acids. CDR3 loop: CASSLYRGTEAFF. The CDR3 bases are TGCGCCAGCAGCTTATACAGGGGCACTGAAGCTTTCTTT.

This clonotype showed up just once. The chain employs TRBV5-5 and TRBJ2-3, with D maybe TRBD2 (7 bases). V was shortened by 5 bases and J by 4 bases, with 17 bases between the two germline ends. The CDR3 sequence is 15 residues long. Germline assignment: CDR1 SGHKS and CDR2 YYEKEE (reference sequence). DNA of the CDR3: TGTGCCAGCAGGCCAGTGTCGGGGGGCGCAGATACGCAGTATTTT. This codes for CASRPVSGGADTQYF. Together with reference TRBV5-5 and TRBJ2-3, the CDR3 gives the full variable domain: DAGVTQSPTHLIKTRGQQVTLRCSPISGHKSVSWYQQVLGQGPQFIFQYYEKEERGRGNFPDRFSARQFPNYSSELNVNALLLGDSALYLCASRPVSGGADTQYFGPGTRLTVL.

In this sample, this clonotype turned up a few times. V gene TRBV6-5 combines with J gene TRBJ1-1; no clear D gene. The V gene's germline CDR1 is MNHEY and CDR2 SVGAGI. This CDR3 has 15 amino acids. With 2 bases removed from V and 0 bases from J, the gap between germline ends came to 10 bases. CDR3 amino acids: CASSYEATLNTEAFF. As DNA, the CDR3 is TGTGCCAGCAGTTACGAGGCGACATTGAACACTGAAGCTTTCTTT.

Remarks on this clonotype: A read error may explain this, as a much larger clone is one base away. The chain employs TRBV5-5 and TRBJ2-2; 7 bases line up with TRBD1. CDR3 length: 18 amino acids. Germline CDR1 reads SGHKS; CDR2 reads YYEKEE (reference sequence). The CDR3 DNA reads TGTGCCAACAGCTTGAAAGGTGCACAGGGGCCGAACACCGGGGAGCTGTTTTTT. This sequence encodes CANSLKGAQGPNTGELFF.

This clonotype showed up just a few times. The chain combines TRBV5-5 with TRBJ1-2; tentatively, D is TRBD1 (5 bases). Germline loops: CDR1 SGHKS, CDR2 YYEKEE (reference sequence). The V gene lost 1 base and the J gene lost 3 bases, with 19 bases spanning the gap. There are 17 residues in the CDR3. The CDR3 sequence: CASSLSDGTVGDYGYTF. CDR3 nucleotides: TGTGCCAGCAGCTTGAGTGACGGGACTGTGGGTGACTATGGCTACACCTTC.

At least ten counts were recorded for this clonotype. CDR3 DNA sequence: TGTGCCAGCAGCACCCGGACAGGGAGGGAGACCCAGTACTTC. Amino acids: CASSTRTGRETQYF. The V call is TRBV9, the J call TRBJ2-7; 8 nucleotides agree with TRBD1. The end of the DNA fits TRBJ2-5 better, so the J call may be wrong. CDR3 length: 14 amino acids. Germline lookup yields CDR1 SGDLS and CDR2 YYNGEE.

This clonotype has only a few counts. The chain couples TRBV5-5 to TRBJ2-3; possibly TRBD2 for D (6 bases). V gave up 0 bases and J gave up 1 base, with 12 bases separating them. This CDR3 is built from 16 residues. Looked up from germline, CDR1 is SGHKS and CDR2 is YYEKEE (reference sequence). The CDR3 loop is CASSLVKGGGTDTQYF. In nucleotides, the CDR3 is TGTGCCAGCAGCTTGGTAAAAGGCGGGGGCACAGATACGCAGTATTTT.

This sequence joins TRBV20-1 and TRBJ2-3, with 8 bases matching TRBD2. Germline V CDR1 and CDR2: DFQATT, SNEGSKA (reference sequence). J lost 2 bases, V lost 0 bases, and 13 bases had no gene match. The CDR3 has 18 amino acids. The CDR3 DNA reads TGCAGTGCTAGAGACCCGGGGGGGGGCGTTGGGGACACAGATACGCAGTATTTT. It translates to CSARDPGGGVGDTDTQYF.

This clonotype occurred a few times. V and J are TRBV4-1 and TRBJ2-3; no reliable D call. This CDR3 is built from 15 residues. Trimming took 4 bases from V and 1 from J, leaving 12 bases between them. Germline CDR1 MGHRA, CDR2 YSYEKL. CDR3 loop: CASSPRLPGTDTQYF. The CDR3 nucleotides are TGCGCCAGCAGCCCGAGACTCCCCGGCACAGATACGCAGTATTTT.

The chain links TRBV3-1 to TRBJ1-1, with 8 bases fitting TRBD1. V lost 4 bases, J lost 9 bases, and 7 bases stayed unmatched. The CDR3 is 13 residues long. Germline assignment: CDR1 LGHDT and CDR2 YNNKEL (reference sequence). This CDR3 is CASSPRTGTKAFF. CDR3 nucleotide sequence: TGTGCCAGCAGCCCGCGGACAGGGACTAAAGCTTTCTTT. Full variable domain (outside the CDR3, taken from reference TRBV3-1 and TRBJ1-1): DTAVSQTPKYLVTQMGNDKSIKCEQNLGHDTMYWYKQDSKKFLKIMFSYNNKELIINETVPNRFSPKSPDKAHLNLHINSLELGDSAVYFCASSPRTGTKAFFGQGTRLTVV.

Notes on this clonotype: One junction end does not reproduce the germline sequence, and a read error may be involved. The rearrangement joins TRBV4-2 to TRBJ2-7, with TRBD2 matching over 7 bases. Germline loops: CDR1 LGHNA, CDR2 YNFKEQ. The CDR3 has 16 residues. The CDR3 DNA follows: TGTGTCAGCAGCCAAGAGGGCGGGGGAGCTACCTACGAGCAGTACTTC. It is translated as CVSSQEGGGATYEQYF.

The chain has TRBV28 and TRBJ2-7; no definite D call. Trimming shortened V by 3 bases and J by 5 bases, and 14 bases separated the two germline ends. The CDR3 has 14 amino acids. Germline V gene sequence: CDR1 MDHEN, CDR2 SYDVKM. The CDR3 bases are TGTGCCAGCAGTTTGTCCATCCTCTTCCACGAGCAGTACTTC. Its protein is CASSLSILFHEQYF.

This sequence joins TRBV5-6 and TRBJ1-5; the match to TRBD1 covers 8 bases. The CDR3 has 17 amino acids. Germline V gives CDR1 SGHDT, CDR2 YYEEEE. With 5 bases clipped from V and 0 bases from J, the junction kept 10 bases outside the gene matches. The CDR3 reads CASSSLGGTGSNQPQHF. The CDR3 DNA sequence: TGTGCCAGCAGTTCCCTGGGGGGGACAGGTAGCAATCAGCCCCAGCATTTT.

The chain couples TRBV29-1 to TRBJ2-7, with D possibly called TRBD1 or TRBD2 (5 bases each). The ends were cut back, 6 bases at V and 2 bases at J, with 8 bases in the middle. Germline V lookup: CDR1 SQVTM, CDR2 ANQGSEA. The CDR3 covers 11 residues. The CDR3 bases are TGCAGCGTCTGGGGGACCTACGAGCAGTACTTC. Translation gives CSVWGTYEQYF.

This clonotype has only a few counts. The rearrangement links TRBV3-1 to TRBJ1-1, with D tentatively TRBD1 (5 bases). Trimming removed 6 bases from V and 3 bases from J, with 11 bases in between. Looked up from germline, CDR1 is LGHDT and CDR2 is YNNKEL (reference sequence). This CDR3 is 13 amino acids long. CDR3 coding DNA: TGTGCCAGCAGGAGCGGGACGTACACTGAAGCTTTCTTT. Amino acids: CASRSGTYTEAFF.

There are many counts of this clonotype. The chain carries TRBV6-2 or TRBV6-3 and TRBJ2-7; 7 bases are shared with TRBD2. Germline V gene data show CDR1 as MNHEY and CDR2 as SVGEGT. The ends lost 6 bases at V and 3 bases at J; junction bases unmatched: 11. This CDR3 spans 15 amino acids. The CDR3 DNA reads TGTGCCAGCAGCACCGGGCGGGGGTCACTCTACGAGCAGTACTTC. Its protein product is CASSTGRGSLYEQYF.

On this clonotype: This could be a read error, since a much larger clone is one nucleotide away. The V call is TRBV7-2, the J call TRBJ1-2; D might be TRBD1 (6 bases). In germline, CDR1 is SGHTA, CDR2 FQGNSA. Trimming took 2 bases from V and 4 from J, leaving 8 bases between them. CDR3 length: 13 residues. The CDR3 loop reads CASSLNRVYGYTF. Written as DNA, the CDR3 is TGTGCCAGCAGCTTAAACAGGGTCTATGGCTACACCTTC.

This clonotype was seen a few times. The chain is built from TRBV11-2 and TRBJ2-7; tentatively, D is TRBD1 (5 bases). The CDR3 length is 17 residues. V gave up 6 bases and J gave up 3 bases, with 24 bases separating them. Germline lookup yields CDR1 SGHAT and CDR2 FQNNGV. The CDR3 protein is CASRPWGVRSSFYEQYF. In nucleotides, the CDR3 is TGTGCCAGCAGACCCTGGGGCGTCCGGAGTTCGTTCTACGAGCAGTACTTC.